Each of the 24 T cell receptor beta chains below was sequenced from the same sample in a study of beta chain features in type 1 diabetes. Antigen specificity for these receptors is unknown. Reverse transcription of all isolated RNA meant that expressed TCRB transcripts were sequenced. Generated by immunoSEQ multiplex PCR, the TCRdb table keeps only in-frame clones and is missing some. The sample consists of 330,000 or so clones, over 9.5% of them appearing once. Study outcomes and limitations: Shorter TCRB CDR3s, moderately but significantly so, were found in Type 1 diabetes patients in all four CD4+ subsets.

Sequenced material: naive CD4+ T cells from blood. These receptors were taken from a woman aged 18-29 years with type 1 diabetes.

This clone came up a few times. The chain couples TRBV5-1 to TRBJ1-4; tentative D call: TRBD1 (5 bases). The CDR3 consists of 16 residues. Germline V lookup: CDR1 SGHRS, CDR2 YFSETQ. Trimming removed 0 bases from V and 2 bases from J, with 11 bases in between. Here the CDR3 DNA reads TGCGCCAGCAGCTTGGGACAACGGGGGACTAATGAAAAACTGTTTTTT. It is translated as CASSLGQRGTNEKLFF.

The chain uses TRBV7-3 and TRBJ1-2; 7 bases line up with TRBD1. J gave up 6 bases and V 5 bases, and 6 bases lay outside the gene matches. CDR1 and CDR2 from the germline V gene are SGHTA and FQGTGA. The CDR3 is 13 residues long. CDR3 residues: CASSTGDSHGYTF. The CDR3 DNA reads TGTGCCAGCAGCACAGGGGATTCCCATGGCTACACCTTC.

The V call is TRBV7-2, the J call TRBJ2-5; the match to TRBD2 covers 7 bases. This CDR3 comprises 13 residues. V lost 5 bases to trimming and J lost 2 bases; unmatched junction nucleotides: 2. Germline CDR1 SGHTA, CDR2 FQGNSA. CDR3 residues: CASSREVQETQYF. The CDR3 nucleotides are TGTGCCAGCAGCCGGGAGGTTCAAGAGACCCAGTACTTC.

This clone was detected once. The DNA is omitted, as the CDR3 cannot be located on it reliably, and the CDR3 follows TCRdb's listing. The genes are TRBV4-1 and TRBJ1-2; the table's D call, TRBD1, was not checked against the DNA. The CDR3 is 17 amino acids long, termini counted. Germline V gives CDR1 MGHRA, CDR2 YSYEKL. CDR3 amino acids: CASSQFFGTAGSYGYTF.

The chain recombines TRBV7-9 with TRBJ2-5; TRBD1 matches at 9 bases. The length of the CDR3 is 14 residues. V shed 3 bases, J shed 4 bases, and the junction held 3 bases outside the gene matches. Germline V gene data show CDR1 as SEHNR and CDR2 as FQNEAQ (reference sequence). The CDR3 nucleotides read TGTGCCAGCAGCTTTGGGACAGGGCGAGAGACCCAGTACTTC. As protein: CASSFGTGRETQYF.

There are a few counts of this clone. The V call is TRBV7-3, the J call TRBJ1-2; TRBD1 is a possible D gene (5 bases). With 5 bases removed from V and 7 bases from J, the gap between germline ends came to 14 bases. Germline V gene lookup returns CDR1 SGHTA and CDR2 FQGTGA. This CDR3 spans 13 amino acids. The CDR3 loop is CASSPHSGGGYTF. The CDR3 DNA reads as TGTGCCAGCAGCCCCCACTCGGGGGGTGGCTACACCTTC.

V gene TRBV5-4 combines with J gene TRBJ2-1; TRBD1 agrees at 8 bases. The CDR3 is made up of 15 amino acids. V lost 5 bases and J lost 1; bases outside the gene matches: 5. CDR1 is SGHNT, CDR2 YYREEE, per germline (reference sequence). Here the CDR3 DNA reads TGTGCCAGCAGACAGGGGACAGGTTCCTACAATGAGCAGTTCTTC. It codes for CASRQGTGSYNEQFF.

The chain joins TRBV29-1 to TRBJ1-1, with TRBD1 identical over 8 bases. V lost 7 bases to trimming and J lost 2 bases; unmatched junction nucleotides: 6. Looked up from germline, CDR1 is SQVTM and CDR2 is ANQGSEA. The CDR3 length is 13 residues. The CDR3 here is CSAVGQDNTEAFF. In DNA form, the CDR3 reads TGCAGCGCAGTGGGACAGGATAACACTGAAGCTTTCTTT.

This clone appeared a few times. The rearrangement links TRBV5-1 to TRBJ1-1; TRBD1 agrees at 9 bases. Germline lookup yields CDR1 SGHRS and CDR2 YFSETQ. The CDR3 loop spans 15 amino acids. Trimming removed 4 bases from V and 4 bases from J; junction bases left unmatched: 8. The CDR3 loop is CASSPMGQGGTEAFF. The CDR3 DNA follows: TGCGCCAGCAGCCCGATGGGACAGGGTGGCACTGAAGCTTTCTTT.

This clone was counted a few times. The J gene is TRBJ1-2, the V gene TRBV7-9, with D possibly TRBD1 on 6 matching bases. This CDR3 spans 12 amino acids. V lost 5 bases and J 3 bases, leaving 7 bases between the germline ends. Germline V gene lookup returns CDR1 SEHNR and CDR2 FQNEAQ (reference sequence). CDR3 DNA sequence: TGTGCCAGCAGCAGGACAGACTATGGCTACACCTTC. This gives the protein CASSRTDYGYTF.

This chain uses TRBV5-6 with TRBJ2-5, with 7 nucleotides matching TRBD1. This CDR3 region has 15 residues. Losses at the gene ends were 0 bases for V and 1 base for J; bases not matched to a gene: 3. The V gene's germline CDR1 is SGHDT and CDR2 YYEEEE. In DNA form, the CDR3 reads TGTGCCAGCAGCTTGGGACAGGGCCTCCAAGAGACCCAGTACTTC. This translates into CASSLGQGLQETQYF.

The chain couples TRBV6-5 to TRBJ2-1; D is unresolved. Germline CDR1 and CDR2: MNHEY and SVGAGI. Trimming left V 6 bases short and J 6 bases short, with 15 bases between. CDR3 length equals 14 residues. CDR3 DNA: TGTGCCAGCAGCTCCGGGTCCATAGGCAATGAGCAGTTCTTC. Its translation: CASSSGSIGNEQFF.

A few counts support this clone. The rearrangement uses TRBV28 and TRBJ2-2; tentative D call: TRBD2 (6 bases). This CDR3 has 13 amino acids. The ends were cut back, 5 bases at V and 10 bases at J, with 14 bases in the middle. Germline-derived CDR1 and CDR2 are MDHEN and SYDVKM. The CDR3 DNA is TGTGCCAGCAGTGGGGGACTCCCCCCGGAGCTGTTTTTT. This encodes CASSGGLPPELFF.

This clone was picked up a small number of times. J is TRBJ1-2 and V is TRBV6-6; 9 nucleotides match TRBD1. Germline lookup yields CDR1 MNHNY and CDR2 SVGAGI (reference sequence). J was trimmed by 5 bases and V by 7 bases; bases with no gene match: 2. The CDR3 runs 12 residues. CDR3 loop: CASKDRGYGYTF. CDR3 sequence (DNA): TGTGCCAGCAAGGACAGGGGATATGGCTACACCTTC.

This clone has more than one count but fewer than ten. The rearrangement joins TRBV6-5 to TRBJ1-2; D uncertain. The V gene lost 6 bases and the J gene lost 2 bases, with 13 bases spanning the gap. The germline V gene has CDR1 MNHEY and CDR2 SVGAGI. This CDR3 has 14 residues. CDR3 nucleotide sequence: TGTGCCAGCAGCCAACGACGGGAAAACTATGGCTACACCTTC. Translation: CASSQRRENYGYTF.

This clone was detected only a few times. The V and J genes are TRBV11-2 and TRBJ2-3; tentative D call: TRBD2 (6 bases). CDR1 is SGHAT and CDR2 is FQNNGV in the germline V gene. The germline V and J ends were trimmed by 5 bases and 1 base, with 13 bases remaining between them. The CDR3 is made up of 15 amino acids. The CDR3, as DNA: TGTGCCAGCAGCCCTCGGGGGATCGGCACAGATACGCAGTATTTT. Protein sequence: CASSPRGIGTDTQYF.

This clone came up once. The chain joins TRBV10-3 to TRBJ1-1; the D gene is possibly TRBD1 (5 bases). V was clipped by 5 bases and J by 6 bases, with 19 bases between them. The CDR3 is made up of 15 amino acids. Germline V gene lookup returns CDR1 ENHRY and CDR2 SYGVKD. CDR3 in amino acids: CAISLTLGGNSEAFF. Written as DNA, the CDR3 is TGTGCCATCAGTCTAACGCTCGGGGGGAATTCTGAAGCTTTCTTT.

This clone came up a few times. The V gene is TRBV7-8, the J gene TRBJ1-4, with TRBD1 matching 9 bases. This CDR3 is 15 amino acids long. Germline CDR1 and CDR2: SGHVS and FQNEAQ. V was clipped by 6 bases and J by 7 bases; unmatched bases: 9. CDR3 amino acids: CASSWTGGQGEKLFF. The CDR3 nucleotides read TGTGCCAGCAGTTGGACGGGGGGACAGGGTGAAAAACTGTTTTTT.

The chain has TRBV25-1 and TRBJ2-3, with a weak D call TRBD1 (5 bases). From germline, CDR1 is MGHDK and CDR2 SYGVNS. This CDR3 is 17 amino acids long. V lost 7 bases, J lost 4 bases, and 24 bases lay in between. CDR3 sequence (DNA): TGTGCCAGCACTCCGAACGTTGGACAAGAACGTTCAGATACGCAGTATTTT. As protein: CASTPNVGQERSDTQYF.

This clone was found a few times. This chain joins TRBV20-1 and TRBJ1-2, with D maybe TRBD1 (5 bases). CDR1 DFQATT and CDR2 SNEGSKA come from the germline V gene (reference sequence). The CDR3 runs 11 residues. The DNA of the CDR3 is TGCATCCAGGGCATGGACTATGGCTACACCTTC. Amino acid sequence: CIQGMDYGYTF.

This clone has just a few counts. The chain has TRBV28 and TRBJ2-7; no reliable D call. The CDR3 consists of 13 residues. Trimming removed 5 bases from V and 2 bases from J, with 10 bases in between. CDR1 and CDR2 (germline): MDHEN, SYDVKM. The DNA for the CDR3 is TGTGCCAGCAGTACCCGGGTGCCCTACGAGCAGTACTTC. This sequence encodes CASSTRVPYEQYF.

CDR3 in amino acids: CSVETSGYEQYF. Here the CDR3 DNA reads TGCAGCGTTGAAACTAGCGGATACGAGCAGTACTTC. The chain is built from TRBV29-1 and TRBJ2-7; TRBD2 agrees at 8 bases. J lost 4 bases, V lost 2 bases, and 1 base had no gene match. Germline assignment: CDR1 SQVTM and CDR2 ANQGSEA. This CDR3 comprises 12 residues.

The chain couples TRBV4-3 to TRBJ2-5, with D maybe TRBD1 (6 bases). Germline assignment: CDR1 LGHNA and CDR2 YSLEER. The CDR3 length is 17 residues. With 9 bases removed from V and 1 base from J, the gap between germline ends came to 24 bases. The CDR3 nucleotides are TGCGCCAGAAAACCTCACCCGGCAGGGGTTCCCCAAGAGACCCAGTACTTC. Translating it yields CARKPHPAGVPQETQYF.

In this sample, this clone turned up a few times. V and J are TRBV9 and TRBJ2-1; a possible D gene is TRBD1 (6 bases). There are 16 residues in the CDR3. Per the germline V gene, CDR1 is SGDLS and CDR2 is YYNGEE. The V end lost 10 bases, the J end lost 0 bases, and 20 bases lay between the germline ends. This CDR3 reads CASHLSGVSSYNEQFF. DNA for the CDR3: TGTGCCTCTCACCTTTCAGGGGTTTCCTCCTACAATGAGCAGTTCTTC. The variable domain in full, completed from reference TRBV9 and TRBJ2-1, reads DSGVTQTPKHLITATGQRVTLRCSPRSGDLSVYWYQQSLDQGLQFLIQYYNGEERAKGNILERFSAQQFPDLHSELNLSSLELGDSALYFCASHLSGVSSYNEQFFGPGTRLTVL.